A selection of T cell receptor beta chains follows, all from one sample in a study of shared clonotypes between healthy human individuals. Profiled with immunoSEQ multiplex PCR; TCRdb holds only in-frame clones, not every one. This table holds 2 million to 2.5 million clones, 90% to 97% found once. Material for sequencing was naive CD4+ T cells sorted from blood. Every receptor here comes from a man between 18 and 29 years old in good health. Each CDR3 is given with its conserved first and last residue. The D gene is left open where the match is weak. For some rows the clone size is stated as once, few or many, or as a class when expanded; others skip it.

>TRBJ1-3|-|-|TRBV19
CASRDDSLGNTIYF
TGTGCCAGTAGAGACGACTCCCTCGGAAACACCATATATTTT
>TRBJ2-3|TRBD2|-|TRBV10-3
CATSAGGSTDTQYF
TGTGCCACTTCAGCGGGGGGCTCAACAGATACGCAGTATTTT
>TRBJ2-5|TRBD1|-|TRBV29-1
CSVRDRRQETQYF
TGCAGCGTCCGGGACAGGCGTCAAGAGACCCAGTACTTC
>TRBJ2-7|TRBD1|-|TRBV5-1
CASSLGTGQYEQYF
TGCGCCAGCAGCTTGGGGACAGGTCAGTACGAGCAGTACTTC
>TRBJ1-2|-|once|TRBV7-2
CASSLTLNYGYTF
TGTGCCAGCAGCTTAACCCTAAACTATGGCTACACCTTC
>TRBJ1-1|-|-|TRBV5-1
CASSSGMSGETEAFF
TGCGCCAGCAGCTCGGGTATGAGCGGGGAGACTGAAGCTTTCTTT
>TRBJ2-1|-|-|TRBV7-2
CASSNRAIWYNEQFF
TGTGCCAGCAGCAACAGGGCAATTTGGTACAATGAGCAGTTCTTC
>TRBJ1-3|-|-|TRBV1
CTSSQTQGAGNTIYF
TGCACCAGCAGCCAAACACAGGGCGCTGGAAACACCATATATTTT
>TRBJ2-1|-|-|TRBV6-1
CASSSRGISNEQFF
TGTGCCAGCAGTAGCCGGGGGATCAGTAATGAGCAGTTCTTC
>TRBJ1-3|TRBD1|-|TRBV19
CASLQQGAGNTIYF
TGTGCCAGTTTGCAACAGGGGGCTGGAAACACCATATATTTT
>TRBJ1-3|-|once|TRBV27
CASSLDSDSSGNTIYF
TGTGCCAGCAGTTTAGACTCGGACAGCTCTGGAAACACCATATATTTT
>TRBJ1-1|TRBD1|-|TRBV6-1
CASSTGVNTEAFF
TGTGCCAGCAGTACAGGGGTGAACACTGAAGCTTTCTTT
>TRBJ2-1|TRBD2|-|TRBV30
CAWSVASGGAYNEQFF
TGTGCCTGGAGTGTAGCGAGCGGGGGGGCTTACAATGAGCAGTTCTTC
>TRBJ2-5|-|-|TRBV6-5
CASSRQAIQETQYF
TGTGCCAGCAGTAGACAGGCGATCCAAGAGACCCAGTACTTC
>TRBJ2-3|-|-|TRBV28
CATRKEGSGTTDTQYF
TGTGCCACTCGTAAGGAAGGGAGCGGCACCACAGATACGCAGTATTTT
>TRBJ1-1|TRBD1|-|TRBV5-1
CASSGRTGMGTEAFF
TGCGCCAGCAGCGGGAGGACAGGGATGGGCACTGAAGCTTTCTTT
>TRBJ2-3|-|once|TRBV9
CASSGRMWGEDTQYF
TGTGCCAGCAGCGGGCGTATGTGGGGGGAGGATACGCAGTATTTT
>TRBJ1-5|-|-|TRBV5-5
CASSLDRNQPQHF
TGTGCCAGCAGCTTGGACAGAAATCAGCCCCAGCATTTT
>TRBJ1-2|-|-|TRBV18
CASSPLTVGSIPKDYGYTF
TGTGCCAGCTCACCCCTAACGGTAGGGTCCATCCCTAAGGACTATGGCTACACCTTC
>TRBJ1-1|-|once|TRBV5-6
CASSLRGEKNTEAFF
TGTGCCAGCAGCTTGAGGGGGGAGAAGAACACTGAAGCTTTCTTT
>TRBJ2-2|TRBD2|-|TRBV5-1
CASSLDGGGTGELFF
TGCGCCAGCAGCTTGGATGGCGGGGGCACCGGGGAGCTGTTTTTT
>TRBJ1-1|-|-|TRBV9
CASSVGWNTEAFF
TGTGCCAGCAGCGTCGGATGGAACACTGAAGCTTTCTTT
>TRBJ2-7|-|-|TRBV10-2
CASSSDYLYEQYF
TGCGCCAGCAGCTCGGACTACCTCTACGAGCAGTACTTC
>TRBJ1-5|TRBD1|-|TRBV5-1
CASSSIPGQGNQPQHF
TGCGCCAGCAGCTCCATCCCGGGACAGGGAAATCAGCCCCAGCATTTT
>TRBJ2-7|-|-|TRBV25-1
CAGGKGYERYF
TGTGCCGGCGGGAAGGGCTACGAGCGGTACTTC
>TRBJ1-6|TRBD1|-|TRBV6-6
CASRPGQGEGSPLHF
TGTGCCAGCAGACCTGGACAGGGCGAGGGATCACCCCTCCACTTT
>TRBJ1-1|TRBD1|once|TRBV19
CASSPLGQGSTEAFF
TGTGCCAGTAGTCCCTTGGGACAGGGGAGCACTGAAGCTTTCTTT
>TRBJ1-1|-|-|TRBV25-1
CASSAGLQNTEAFF
TGTGCCAGCTCGGCAGGGCTTCAGAACACTGAAGCTTTCTTT
>TRBJ2-2|-|-|TRBV9
CASSAGGSQGLNTGELFF
TGTGCCAGCAGCGCCGGGGGGTCACAGGGGTTGAACACCGGGGAGCTGTTTTTT
>TRBJ2-5|-|-|TRBV6-1
CASSEPAWGETQYF
TGTGCCAGCAGTGAACCTGCATGGGGAGAGACCCAGTACTTC
>TRBJ1-2|-|few|TRBV5-6
CASSLNGANYGYTF
TGTGCCAGCAGCTTGAATGGGGCTAACTATGGCTACACCTTC
>TRBJ2-2|TRBD1|-|TRBV2
CASSSDRGRTGELFF
TGTGCCAGCAGTTCGGACAGGGGACGCACCGGGGAGCTGTTTTTT
>TRBJ2-7|-|-|TRBV4-3
CASSQDWDGYEQYF
TGCGCCAGCAGCCAAGACTGGGATGGGTACGAGCAGTACTTC
>TRBJ1-5|TRBD1|-|TRBV5-4
CASSLGGTGDRNQPQHF
TGTGCCAGCAGCCTGGGCGGGACAGGGGACCGCAATCAGCCCCAGCATTTT
>TRBJ2-7|TRBD2|-|TRBV7-2
CASSPTPGLAGYF
TGTGCCAGCAGCCCGACCCCCGGACTAGCGGGATACTTC
>TRBJ1-1|TRBD1|-|TRBV18
CASSPTGASTEAFF
TGTGCCAGCTCACCAACAGGGGCGAGCACTGAAGCTTTCTTT
>TRBJ2-3|-|-|TRBV6-1
CAIDRDSGYTDTQYF
TGTGCCATCGACAGGGATAGCGGTTACACAGATACGCAGTATTTT
>TRBJ2-2|-|-|TRBV10-3
CAISDPTGELFF
TGTGCCATCAGTGACCCCACCGGGGAGCTGTTTTTT
>TRBJ1-6|-|-|TRBV5-1
CASSFGRDNSPLHF
TGCGCCAGCAGCTTCGGCAGGGATAATTCACCCCTCCACTTT